This T cell receptor (beta chain) was sequenced during a study of persistence of HIV-infected CD4 T cells. The stimulus was lysate of CMV-infected fibroblasts, 8.5 to 10 ug/mL. CD40L/CD69 double-negative CD45RO-high memory CD4+ T cells were collected. CD8+ T cells were removed from PBMCs prior to stimulation. Germline assignment: CDR1 KGHSH and CDR2 LQKENI. With V trimmed by 3 bases and J by 0 bases, 1 base remained unmatched. This CDR3 is 15 amino acids long. This was the immunoSEQ version 4 assay in survey mode. Assay: immunoSEQ multiplex PCR; the TCRdb copy retains only in-frame clones and omits some. The data hold under 60,000 clones, with around 80% observed a single time. Concerning this clone itself: Its antigen remains unidentified.

The source was CD4+ T cells sorted from PBMCs after roughly 18-hour stimulation, collected from a patient who received antiretroviral therapy. The source is an adult man with HIV who was CMV-seropositive. V gene TRBV18 combines with J gene TRBJ2-1; TRBD2 matches 8 bases. The DNA of the CDR3 is TGTGCCAGCTCACCCAGCGGGGGCTCCTACAATGAGCAGTTCTTC. It yields the protein CASSPSGGSYNEQFF.